This T cell receptor beta chain was retrieved from a study of blood T cells in healthy people across ages. This clonotype was counted a few times. No antigen is known for it. Together with a sample-barcoded 5' primer, a J-beta primer mix was included in a second PCR lasting about 7 to 11 cycles. TCRdb called the 5' RACE reads again in MiXCR, with one record for every CDR3 protein. The table records about 690,000 distinct CDR3 sequences, roughly two fifths of them present only once. The ends were cut back, 8 bases at V and 2 bases at J, with 12 bases in the middle. This CDR3 spans 13 amino acids. Germline V gene data show CDR1 as SGHAT and CDR2 as FQNNGV. Each sample provided at least 5.5 micrograms of extracted total RNA. General study points: The unknown donor CMV status may have confounded expanded clonotype changes.

J is TRBJ2-5 and V is TRBV11-2; D gene unclear. Sequences were obtained from blood. The TCR sequence derives from a man older than 75 in good health. CDR3 sequence: CASRPWAQETQYF. The CDR3 nucleotides read TGTGCCAGCCGGCCGTGGGCTCAAGAGACCCAGTACTTC.